This TCR beta chain was identified during a study of blood T cell repertoires in COVID-19. Background on the study: Both acute and convalescent COVID-19 samples were obtained from the United States, Italy and Spain.

Deletions cut 0 bases from V and 2 bases from J, with 11 bases between. This CDR3 contains 15 residues. The germline gives CDR1 SGHRS, CDR2 YFSETQ. Original processing notes: Counts of nucleated cells, estimated from reference gene primer amplification, were obtained. Here immunoSEQ multiplex PCR was the method, and the copy in TCRdb shows in-frame clones only, minus some. V and J calls and clone size are given by that table; D and trimming were obtained from the DNA. The sample carries 150,000 or so clones, roughly 79% recorded once. Those enrolled, adults aged roughly 18 to 89 years, came from about two dozen US areas. Cohorts were assigned according to the clinical history that participants reported.

This TCR was recovered from a woman between 45 and 60 years old who had recovered from COVID-19. The sample consisted of PBMCs or T cells enriched from blood (not recorded which). The J gene is TRBJ1-2, the V gene TRBV5-1; weak D call: TRBD1 (6 bases). The CDR3 DNA reads as TGCGCCAGCAGCTTGGTAACAGGGACCAACTATGGCTACACCTTC. It specifies CASSLVTGTNYGYTF.